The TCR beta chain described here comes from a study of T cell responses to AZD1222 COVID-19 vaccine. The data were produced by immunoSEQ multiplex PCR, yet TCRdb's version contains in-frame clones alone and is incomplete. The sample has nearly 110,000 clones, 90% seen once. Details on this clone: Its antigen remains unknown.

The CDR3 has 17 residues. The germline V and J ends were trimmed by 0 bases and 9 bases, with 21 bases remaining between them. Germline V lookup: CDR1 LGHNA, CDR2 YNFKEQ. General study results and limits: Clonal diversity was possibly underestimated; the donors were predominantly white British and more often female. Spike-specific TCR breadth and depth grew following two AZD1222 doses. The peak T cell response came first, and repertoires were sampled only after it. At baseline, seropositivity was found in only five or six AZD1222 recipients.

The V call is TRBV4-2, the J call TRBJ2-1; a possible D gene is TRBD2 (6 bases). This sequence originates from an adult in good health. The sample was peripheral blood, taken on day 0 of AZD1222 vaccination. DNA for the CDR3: TGTGCCAGCAGCCAAGATTCGTCCGCGGGAAGGGGCGGTGAGCAGTTCTTC. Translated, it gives CASSQDSSAGRGGEQFF.